The clone carrying this TCR beta chain was detected many times. Construction of the TCR beta libraries employed iRepertoire HTBI primers in conjunction with Arm-PCR of CDR3 regions. One entry per CDR3 protein, called by TCRdb with MiXCR from the multiplex PCR reads. Among some 450,000 distinct CDR3 sequences listed, 15% to 20% were seen once. Time point specified: newly diagnosed GD, antithyroid drugs for less than 3 months. RNA from PBMCs was the source of the TCR library. The data derive from a study of regulatory T cells in long-lasting Graves disease. The CDR3 has 13 amino acids. Germline-derived CDR1 and CDR2 are DFQATT and SNEGSKA (reference sequence). V was clipped by 3 bases and J by 0 bases, with 6 bases between them. These data were also filed under a second study, of T cells in Graves' hyperthyroidism and ophthalmopathy.

V gene TRBV20-1 combines with J gene TRBJ1-3; D gene unclear. The input for sequencing was peripheral blood mononuclear cells (PBMCs), taken at new diagnosis, from a patient treated with antithyroid drugs. The clonotype comes from a woman under 40 with Graves disease. CDR3 nucleotides: TGCAGTGCTAGGTTCATCTCTGGAAACACCATATATTTT. As protein: CSARFISGNTIYF.